A single sample is the source of the 28 T cell receptor beta chains below, sequenced in a study of OX40 agonist ivuxolimab in advanced cancers. Assay used: immunoSEQ multiplex PCR; TCRdb lists only in-frame clones, some missing. Of about 10,000 clones listed, 63% were seen once; the top ten hold about 46%. The starting material was CD4+ or CD8+ T cells sorted from blood, obtained in a trial of the OX40 agonist ivuxolimab. These receptor sequences come from an adult with an advanced solid tumor such as melanoma, head and neck, liver or kidney cancer.

CDR3 sequence: CASSPSDSSSYEQYF. As DNA, the CDR3 is TGCGCCAGCAGCCCGTCAGACAGCAGCTCCTACGAGCAGTACTTC. This chain joins TRBV4-1 and TRBJ2-7, with D perhaps matching TRBD1 (5 bases). The germline V and J ends were trimmed by 4 bases and 0 bases, with 13 bases remaining between them. CDR1 and CDR2 from the germline V gene are MGHRA and YSYEKL. The CDR3 extends over 15 amino acids.

This chain connects TRBV5-5 to TRBJ2-1; 9 bases agree with TRBD2. After removal of 7 bases from V and 4 bases from J, the junction contained 6 bases not matched to a gene. Per the germline V gene, CDR1 is SGHKS and CDR2 is YYEKEE (reference sequence). CDR3 length equals 14 residues. For the CDR3, the DNA is TGTGCCAGCGAAGGGGGACTAGCTTACAATGAGCAGTTCTTC. The encoded protein is CASEGGLAYNEQFF.

This clone occurred a few times. The chain links TRBV9 to TRBJ1-6; 8 nucleotides line up with TRBD1. The CDR3 contains 14 residues. V lost 3 bases and J lost 10; bases outside the gene matches: 6. Germline loops: CDR1 SGDLS, CDR2 YYNGEE. Here the CDR3 reads CASSDQGAESPLHF. As DNA, the CDR3 is TGTGCCAGCAGCGATCAGGGGGCGGAATCACCCCTCCACTTT.

The genes are TRBV2 and TRBJ2-7, with D perhaps matching TRBD1 (6 bases). V lost 6 bases and J lost 2, with 14 bases in between. Germline V gene lookup returns CDR1 SNHLY and CDR2 FYNNEI. This CDR3 contains 14 residues. CDR3: CASRRQGITYEQYF. CDR3 sequence (DNA): TGTGCCAGCAGGCGTCAGGGGATCACCTACGAGCAGTACTTC.

By sample fraction, this clone is medium-sized. The same CDR3 also results from other DNA sequences found in this sample. The chain joins TRBV7-6 to TRBJ2-1; 10 bases are shared with TRBD2. V shed 6 bases and J 4 bases; nucleotides not matched to a gene: 9. The CDR3 is made up of 16 amino acids. Germline-derived CDR1 and CDR2 are SGHVS and FNYEAQ. In DNA form, the CDR3 reads TGTGCCAGCAGTTCAACCGGGACTAGCGCTTACAATGAGCAGTTCTTC. Translation: CASSSTGTSAYNEQFF. The variable domain in full, with the rest retrieved from reference TRBV7-6 and TRBJ2-1, is GAGVSQSPRYKVTKRGQDVALRCDPISGHVSLYWYRQALGQGPEFLTYFNYEAQQDKSGLPNDRFSAERPEGSISTLTIQRTEQRDSAMYRCASSSTGTSAYNEQFFGPGTRLTVL.

This chain links TRBV11-2 with TRBJ1-3; D unclear. This CDR3 region has 14 residues. With 5 bases removed from V and 2 bases from J, the gap between germline ends came to 10 bases. CDR1 is SGHAT, CDR2 FQNNGV, per germline. The CDR3 loop is CASSVGGAGNTIYF. CDR3 bases: TGTGCCAGCAGCGTAGGTGGAGCTGGAAACACCATATATTTT.

The V gene is TRBV5-1, the J gene TRBJ1-5, with D uncertain. Trimming left V 5 bases short and J 0 bases short, with 12 bases between. This CDR3 is 15 amino acids long. CDR1 SGHRS and CDR2 YFSETQ come from the germline V gene. Here the CDR3 reads CASRPTDYSNQPQHF. The CDR3 DNA reads as TGCGCCAGCAGACCGACGGATTATAGCAATCAGCCCCAGCATTTT.

Only a few counts were recorded for this clone. The chain couples TRBV19 to TRBJ2-7; TRBD2 matches 8 bases. The V segment lost 6 bases and the J segment 6 bases; nucleotides outside the gene matches: 7. Germline loops: CDR1 LNHDA, CDR2 SQIVND (reference sequence). This CDR3 has 13 residues. The CDR3: CASSLGLVSEQYF. The CDR3 region has the DNA TGTGCCAGTAGCCTGGGACTAGTCTCCGAGCAGTACTTC.

The V call is TRBV27, the J call TRBJ2-7, with 7 nucleotides matching TRBD1. J lost 2 bases, V lost 6 bases, and 7 bases had no gene match. The CDR3 consists of 14 residues. Looked up from germline, CDR1 is MNHEY and CDR2 is SMNVEV (reference sequence). The CDR3 nucleotides are TGTGCCAGCAGCCCCACAGGGACAGCCTACGAGCAGTACTTC. It yields the protein CASSPTGTAYEQYF.

This clone was counted only a few times. This chain joins TRBV19 and TRBJ1-2, with unresolved D. The CDR3 is 16 amino acids. CDR1 is LNHDA and CDR2 is SQIVND in the germline V gene (reference sequence). V was shortened by 8 bases and J by 4 bases, with 23 bases between the two germline ends. The CDR3 sequence: CASRMQAGSLFYGYTF. CDR3 DNA: TGTGCCAGTCGAATGCAGGCGGGCAGTTTGTTCTATGGCTACACCTTC. The entire variable domain, with the rest obtained from reference TRBV19 and TRBJ1-2, is as follows: DGGITQSPKYLFRKEGQNVTLSCEQNLNHDAMYWYRQDPGQGLRLIYYSQIVNDFQKGDIAEGYSVSREKKESFPLTVTSAQKNPTAFYLCASRMQAGSLFYGYTFGSGTRLTVV.

The V and J genes are TRBV14 and TRBJ1-2; maybe TRBD1 (5 bases). The CDR3 is made up of 13 amino acids. CDR1 is SGHDN and CDR2 is FVKESK in the germline V gene. V was clipped by 0 bases and J by 4 bases, with 6 bases between them. CDR3 sequence reads: CASSQEGVYGYTF. For the CDR3, the DNA is TGTGCCAGCAGCCAAGAGGGGGTCTATGGCTACACCTTC.

The rearrangement links TRBV27 to TRBJ1-6; 7 positions match TRBD1. The germline CDR1 and CDR2 sequences are MNHEY and SMNVEV (reference sequence). J lost 4 bases, V lost 6 bases, and 12 bases had no gene match. This CDR3 has 17 residues. This CDR3 is CASSHPRDRIYNSPLHF. The CDR3, as DNA: TGTGCCAGCAGCCACCCCCGGGACAGAATTTATAATTCACCCCTCCACTTT.

Points on this clone: Relative to the germline gene, one junction end is altered; a read error may explain this. The chain joins TRBV19 to TRBJ1-1; a weak D match, TRBD1 (5 bases). The CDR3 has 15 amino acids. The V gene's germline CDR1 is LNHDA and CDR2 SQIVND (reference sequence). The CDR3 DNA is TGTGCCAATAGTACCCCCGGGGGGTCGAACACTGAAGCTTTCTTT. Protein product: CANSTPGGSNTEAFF.

J is TRBJ2-3 and V is TRBV5-1; the match to TRBD2 covers 12 bases. CDR3 length equals 16 residues. The V segment lost 4 bases and the J segment 7 bases; nucleotides outside the gene matches: 10. Germline V gene sequence: CDR1 SGHRS, CDR2 YFSETQ. Here the CDR3 reads CASSPSTSGSGNTQYF. CDR3 DNA sequence: TGCGCCAGCAGCCCCTCGACTAGCGGGAGTGGAAATACGCAGTATTTT.

In regard to this clone: Germline is not matched at one junction end, which may reflect a read error. V is TRBV5-1 and J is TRBJ2-1; D unresolved. This CDR3 is 12 amino acids long. The germline V gene has CDR1 SGHRS and CDR2 YFSETQ. The chain's CDR3 is CASRLGGNEQFF. The DNA for the CDR3 is TGCGCCAGCAGATTGGGTGGGAATGAGCAGTTCTTC.

This clone is categorized as medium-sized. V gene TRBV7-2 combines with J gene TRBJ2-3; D may correspond to TRBD1 or TRBD2 (5 bases each). The CDR3 has 15 amino acids. V lost 5 bases, J lost 1 base, and 13 bases lay in between. Germline V gene sequence: CDR1 SGHTA, CDR2 FQGNSA. CDR3 coding DNA: TGTGCCAGCAGCCGCTCCGGGACGGGCACAGATACGCAGTATTTT. It translates to CASSRSGTGTDTQYF.

V gene TRBV28 combines with J gene TRBJ2-1; D not resolved. The CDR3 loop spans 15 amino acids. The V end lost 6 bases, the J end lost 2 bases, and 14 bases lay between the germline ends. From germline, CDR1 is MDHEN and CDR2 SYDVKM. CDR3: CASSRKPKAYNEQFF. The CDR3 DNA follows: TGTGCCAGCAGCCGTAAGCCTAAGGCCTACAATGAGCAGTTCTTC.

The V gene is TRBV10-3, the J gene TRBJ2-1, with TRBD2 matching over 8 bases. The V and J ends lost 5 bases and 8 bases, in that order; junction bases with no gene match: 17. Germline CDR1 is ENHRY and CDR2 is SYGVKD. The CDR3 runs to 17 residues. CDR3: CAISTRKGLDGRDEQFF. The CDR3 bases are TGTGCCATCAGTACCAGGAAGGGACTAGACGGGCGGGATGAGCAGTTCTTC.

The V gene is TRBV4-1, the J gene TRBJ1-5, with D uncertain. Germline values: CDR1 MGHRA, CDR2 YSYEKL. The V end was cut by 4 bases, the J end by 6 bases, with 16 bases between. The CDR3 runs 15 residues. CDR3 DNA sequence: TGCGCCAGCAGCCCCTATCTTTCGGGGAGTCAGCCCCAGCATTTT. Translation gives CASSPYLSGSQPQHF.

This rearrangement joins TRBV5-1 to TRBJ1-1; 9 bases are a match to TRBD1. J was trimmed by 4 bases and V by 4 bases; bases with no gene match: 8. This CDR3 has 15 residues. The germline gives CDR1 SGHRS, CDR2 YFSETQ. The CDR3 DNA sequence: TGCGCCAGCAGCCTTATGCTGACAGGGGGCACTGAAGCTTTCTTT. Protein: CASSLMLTGGTEAFF.

This clone turned up a few times. The chain is built from TRBV2 and TRBJ2-2; D might be TRBD1 (6 bases). The CDR3 has 16 residues. V dropped 6 bases and J dropped 0 bases, with 14 bases sitting between them. CDR1 is SNHLY and CDR2 is FYNNEI in the germline V gene. The CDR3 bases are TGTGCCAGCAGCGGGGACAAGGTCGCGAACACCGGGGAGCTGTTTTTT. Protein: CASSGDKVANTGELFF.

The rearrangement links TRBV27 to TRBJ1-4, with D unresolved. Trimming cost V 3 bases and J 3 bases, with 14 bases left between them. Germline V lookup: CDR1 MNHEY, CDR2 SMNVEV (reference sequence). The CDR3 consists of 16 residues. The CDR3 region is CASSLGGRLPNEKLFF. Written as DNA, the CDR3 is TGTGCCAGCAGTTTGGGCGGACGTCTCCCTAATGAAAAACTGTTTTTT. Looking up the rest from reference TRBV27 and TRBJ1-4 gives the full variable domain: EAQVTQNPRYLITVTGKKLTVTCSQNMNHEYMSWYRQDPGLGLRQIYYSMNVEVTDKGDVPEGYKVSRKEKRNFPLILESPSPNQTSLYFCASSLGGRLPNEKLFFGSGTQLSVL.

The V and J genes are TRBV7-8 and TRBJ2-7, with 8 bases lining up with TRBD2. V was clipped by 3 bases and J by 1 base; unmatched bases: 5. CDR3 length: 15 amino acids. Germline-derived CDR1 and CDR2 are SGHVS and FQNEAQ. The CDR3 coding sequence is TGTGCCAGCAGCTTTAGCAGCGGGGGATCCTACGAGCAGTACTTC. This encodes CASSFSSGGSYEQYF.

This sequence joins TRBV5-4 and TRBJ1-1; tentatively, D is TRBD1 (6 bases). Trimming removed 0 bases from V and 6 bases from J, with 9 bases in between. The CDR3 length is 13 residues. From germline, CDR1 is SGHNT and CDR2 YYREEE (reference sequence). In DNA, the CDR3 is TGTGCCAGCAGCTTGGTCGACAGGCCTGAAGCTTTCTTT. Protein product: CASSLVDRPEAFF.

This clone was observed a handful of times. This sequence joins TRBV27 and TRBJ2-7; either TRBD1 or TRBD2 may supply D (5 bases each). Trimming removed 5 bases from V and 2 bases from J, with 13 bases in between. The germline V gene has CDR1 MNHEY and CDR2 SMNVEV (reference sequence). This CDR3 contains 14 residues. The CDR3 DNA reads as TGTGCCAGCAGTCTCCGGGACCTCCCCTACGAGCAGTACTTC. Protein sequence: CASSLRDLPYEQYF.

V usage is TRBV27 and J usage is TRBJ2-1; D tentatively reads TRBD1 or TRBD2 (5 bases each). Germline V gives CDR1 MNHEY, CDR2 SMNVEV (reference sequence). This CDR3 is 15 amino acids long. V lost 7 bases and J lost 9, with 22 bases in between. The CDR3 protein is CASTQIRDGGFEQFF. The CDR3 nucleotides are TGTGCCAGCACTCAGATACGGGACGGCGGGTTTGAGCAGTTCTTC.

This clone was recorded a few times. The chain is built from TRBV28 and TRBJ2-7; D is perhaps TRBD2 (5 bases). The length of the CDR3 is 16 residues. Trimming cost V 5 bases and J 0 bases, with 17 bases left between them. Germline V gives CDR1 MDHEN, CDR2 SYDVKM. CDR3 sequence: CASSVFGILSSYEQYF. The CDR3 DNA reads TGTGCCAGCAGTGTCTTCGGGATCCTAAGCTCCTACGAGCAGTACTTC.

J is TRBJ1-2 and V is TRBV27, with a weak D call TRBD1 (5 bases). Germline CDR1 is MNHEY and CDR2 is SMNVEV (reference sequence). This CDR3 is built from 15 residues. V lost 2 bases to trimming and J lost 4 bases, with 14 bases between them. CDR3 sequence: CASSLSQGRTYGYTF. CDR3 nucleotides: TGTGCCAGCAGTTTAAGCCAGGGACGGACCTATGGCTACACCTTC.